These 16 T cell receptor beta chains share one sample of origin, sequenced in a study of blood T cell repertoires in COVID-19. Profiling relied on immunoSEQ multiplex PCR, and the TCRdb table lists in-frame clones only, not all of them. The sample lists roughly 220,000 clones; about 87% were seen once. Specimen: peripheral blood. The source of these receptors is a man aged 60-69 years with acute or convalescent COVID-19.

This clone was seen once. V usage is TRBV25-1 and J usage is TRBJ2-2, with a possible D match to TRBD1 (5 bases). This CDR3 spans 16 amino acids. V gave up 3 bases and J gave up 6 bases, with 17 bases separating them. The germline V gene encodes CDR1 MGHDK and CDR2 SYGVNS. The CDR3 nucleotides are TGTGCCAGCAGTGACATGGGGCGAAGTTTCCCCGGGGAGCTGTTTTTT. Translation: CASSDMGRSFPGELFF.

A remark on this clone: Its ends do not fully match the called genes, so a read error is possible. The V and J genes are TRBV9 and TRBJ1-1, with TRBD1 as a possible D gene (6 bases). This CDR3 comprises 12 residues. Germline CDR1 is SGDLS and CDR2 is YYNGEE. Written as DNA, the CDR3 is TGTGCCAGCAGCATCCGGGACACCGAAGCTTTCTTT. This sequence encodes CASSIRDTEAFF.

V and J are TRBV1 and TRBJ1-2; no check of the table's D call, TRBD1, against the DNA was made. TRBV1 is an annotated pseudogene. The CDR3 consists of 17 residues. The chain's CDR3 is CTSSQDRGTVTNYGYTF. The CDR3 bases are TGCACCAGCAGCCAAGATCGGGGGACAGTTACTAACTATGGCTACACCTTC.

The rearrangement uses TRBV6-5 and TRBJ1-5; D is undetermined. The CDR3 spans 16 residues. The V end was cut by 2 bases, the J end by 0 bases, with 11 bases between. Germline V gives CDR1 MNHEY, CDR2 SVGAGI. The DNA of the CDR3 is TGTGCCAGCAGTTACGAGGCCCCAATTAGCAATCAGCCCCAGCATTTT. Residues: CASSYEAPISNQPQHF.

The rearrangement links TRBV7-8 to TRBJ1-2; tentatively, D is TRBD1 (6 bases). The V and J ends lost 10 bases and 7 bases respectively, with 22 bases between them. This CDR3 spans 14 amino acids. Germline V gene sequence: CDR1 SGHVS, CDR2 FQNEAQ. CDR3 sequence: CAIRPPTGLSGYTF. The DNA of the CDR3 is TGTGCCATCAGGCCCCCAACAGGGCTGTCTGGCTACACCTTC.

This clone was detected only a few times. The rearrangement links TRBV28 to TRBJ1-1; TRBD1 matches 8 bases. CDR1 and CDR2 (germline): MDHEN, SYDVKM. The length of the CDR3 is 14 residues. Trimming took 9 bases from V and 4 from J; bases not matched to a gene: 10. The CDR3 region has the DNA TGTGCCAGTGTGGCAGGGGGCGCGGTCACTGAAGCTTTCTTT. It specifies CASVAGGAVTEAFF.

The chain links TRBV29-1 to TRBJ1-2; 8 nucleotides match TRBD1. Trimming cost V 0 bases and J 8 bases; bases outside gene matches: 11. Germline values: CDR1 SQVTM, CDR2 ANQGSEA. This CDR3 is 15 amino acids long. DNA for the CDR3: TGCAGCGTTGAAGATCTAGGAGGGGCAGGGGGCGGCTACACCTTC. Encoded protein: CSVEDLGGAGGGYTF.

This chain uses TRBV7-2 with TRBJ1-2, with 8 positions matching TRBD1. The CDR3 loop spans 15 amino acids. Germline CDR1 and CDR2: SGHTA and FQGNSA. Trimming removed 4 bases from V and 3 bases from J; junction bases left unmatched: 7. CDR3 coding DNA: TGTGCCAGCAGCTCCGGACAGGGCCTATACTATGGCTACACCTTC. It codes for CASSSGQGLYYGYTF.

The chain combines TRBV18 with TRBJ1-1; D possibly corresponds to TRBD1 (6 bases). Trimming left V 3 bases short and J 5 bases short, with 13 bases between. This CDR3 contains 14 residues. Germline CDR1 reads KGHSH; CDR2 reads LQKENI. The CDR3 loop reads CASSPDIQGTEAFF. CDR3 coding DNA: TGTGCCAGCTCACCGGACATCCAGGGGACTGAAGCTTTCTTT.

The chain combines TRBV7-2 with TRBJ1-5; 7 bases map to TRBD1. After removal of 6 bases from V and 2 bases from J, the junction contained 7 bases not matched to a gene. Germline V gene lookup returns CDR1 SGHTA and CDR2 FQGNSA. This CDR3 is 15 amino acids long. Written as DNA, the CDR3 is TGTGCCAGCAGACTCCACGGGACAGGCAATCAGCCCCAGCATTTT. Residues: CASRLHGTGNQPQHF.

The chain employs TRBV6-1 and TRBJ1-1, with D possibly being TRBD1 (5 bases). Looked up from germline, CDR1 is MNHNS and CDR2 is SASEGT. The ends were cut back, 2 bases at V and 9 bases at J, with 13 bases in the middle. CDR3 length: 13 residues. Here the CDR3 DNA reads TGTGCCAGCAGTGAAACAGGAAGTTTCCAAGCTTTCTTT. Encoded protein: CASSETGSFQAFF.

A single count supports this clone. V is TRBV27 and J is TRBJ1-1; TRBD1 might be the D (5 bases). Germline V gene sequence: CDR1 MNHEY, CDR2 SMNVEV (reference sequence). The CDR3 contains 14 residues. Between the trimmed V and J ends, which lost 5 bases and 1 base, there was a span of 11 bases. CDR3 protein: CASSPRTKNTEAFF. DNA for the CDR3: TGTGCCAGCAGTCCCCGGACAAAGAACACTGAAGCTTTCTTT.

This chain connects TRBV9 to TRBJ1-2, with 8 bases aligning to TRBD1. After removal of 0 bases from V and 4 bases from J, the junction contained 11 bases not matched to a gene. The CDR3 runs to 17 residues. The V gene's germline CDR1 is SGDLS and CDR2 YYNGEE. This CDR3 is CASSVDVGGQGAYGYTF. The CDR3 DNA reads TGTGCCAGCAGCGTAGACGTAGGGGGGCAGGGGGCCTATGGCTACACCTTC.

The rearrangement links TRBV27 to TRBJ2-1; 10 bases map to TRBD1. Germline trimming cut 5 bases from V and 8 bases from J; bases unmatched to any gene: 3. The length of the CDR3 is 13 residues. Germline V gene lookup returns CDR1 MNHEY and CDR2 SMNVEV (reference sequence). In DNA, the CDR3 is TGTGCCAGCAGTGACAGGGGGCGGGATGAGCAGTTCTTC. It codes for CASSDRGRDEQFF.

About this clone itself: Other DNA sequences within the sample encode an identical CDR3. The chain couples TRBV5-1 to TRBJ1-3; D remains ambiguous. Between the trimmed V and J ends, which lost 1 base and 3 bases, there was a span of 11 bases. The CDR3 runs 15 residues. CDR1 and CDR2 (germline): SGHRS, YFSETQ. The chain's CDR3 is CASSLRSGGGNTIYF. Written as DNA, the CDR3 is TGCGCCAGCAGCTTGCGATCCGGCGGTGGAAACACCATATATTTT.

The chain has TRBV5-4 and TRBJ1-2, with 8 bases identical to TRBD1. The J segment lost 4 bases and the V segment lost 0 bases, leaving 8 bases of the junction unmatched. The length of the CDR3 is 16 residues. Germline V lookup: CDR1 SGHNT, CDR2 YYREEE (reference sequence). As DNA, the CDR3 is TGTGCCAGCAGCTTGGCCCAGGGGGCCGGGGGCTATGGCTACACCTTC. Its protein is CASSLAQGAGGYGYTF.